The sequence of this T cell receptor (beta chain) was determined in a study of cytomegalovirus exposure and HLA in healthy donors. About the research overall: The early release's HLA-typed donors yielded 70 million to 85 million unique TCRs.

Germline CDR1 SNHLY, CDR2 FYNNEI. V lost 3 bases to trimming and J lost 7 bases, with 16 bases between them. The CDR3 contains 14 residues. With 60 Vbeta and 13 Jbeta primers, the PCR was carried out. Measured with immunoSEQ multiplex PCR; TCRdb has only the in-frame clones, and not every one. The sample contains over 90,000 clones, 73% of which appear only once. In its sample, this clone was seen once. Its antigen is still unknown. General study points: Productive rates of about 87% or about 30% were seen for most TCR beta V segments in an earlier analysis.

Each of the donors was a healthy bone marrow donor. At sampling all donors were nominally healthy, likely with unrecorded immune exposures. The chain joins TRBV2 to TRBJ2-7, with a tentative D call TRBD1 (6 bases). The receptor comes from a middle-aged man in good health and CMV-seronegative. Sequenced sample: PBMCs. The CDR3 region is CASSEVGAPREQYF. As DNA, the CDR3 is TGTGCCAGCAGTGAGGTGGGGGCCCCCCGGGAGCAGTACTTC. The full variable domain, its missing parts supplied by reference TRBV2 and TRBJ2-7, is EPEVTQTPSHQVTQMGQEVILRCVPISNHLYFYWYRQILGQKVEFLVSFYNNEISEKSEIFDDQFSVERPDGSNFTLKIRSTKLEDSAMYFCASSEVGAPREQYFGPGTRLTVT.